This T cell receptor beta chain was documented in a study of B cell selection in AIRE deficiency. Of note for this clone: Its antigen is undetermined.

V shed 3 bases and J shed 3 bases, with 15 bases lying between them. From germline, CDR1 is KGHSH and CDR2 LQKENI. The CDR3 is made up of 16 amino acids. Broader study findings: Of 3657 shared Treg TCRbeta sequences, 31.6% were healthy-donor-only and just under 9.5% patient-only.

Sorting defined conventional CD4 T cells as CD4+CD127+. Clones were sequenced by immunoSEQ multiplex PCR, and TCRdb holds only the in-frame ones, with some missing. The sample holds fewer than 25,000 clones; almost 97% are singletons and the top ten take around 0.3%. Sequencing was carried out using conventional CD4+ T cells sorted from PBMCs. V usage is TRBV18 and J usage is TRBJ1-5; a weak D match, TRBD1 (5 bases). The source of this sequence is a human donor with AIRE deficiency. This CDR3 is CASSPSGAPFNQPQHF. The CDR3 DNA is TGTGCCAGCTCACCGAGCGGGGCCCCTTTCAATCAGCCCCAGCATTTT.